Sequencing of this T cell receptor beta chain was carried out in a study of CD4 and CD8 cells across lung adenocarcinoma regions. Donors had localized lung adenocarcinoma, a non-small cell lung cancer. This clonotype came up many times. TCRdb re-analysed the PCR reads in MiXCR, keeping a single row per CDR3 protein. In the table there are tens of thousands of distinct CDR3 sequences, around 50% of which are singletons. Germline CDR1 MGHDK, CDR2 SYGVNS. Losses at the gene ends were 2 bases for V and 9 bases for J; bases not matched to a gene: 9. This CDR3 has 15 amino acids. Sequencing was performed on CD8+ T cells from the center of a lung tumor. This sequence originates from a male donor with lung adenocarcinoma. The CD4 and CD8 labels of this study may be unreliable. This chain uses TRBV25-1 with TRBJ2-1; 8 positions match TRBD2. The CDR3 region has the DNA TGTGCCAGCAGTGAACCGGGACTAGGTTTCGGTGAGCAGTTCTTC. Protein: CASSEPGLGFGEQFF. Filled out from reference TRBV25-1 and TRBJ2-1, the complete variable domain reads EADIYQTPRYLVIGTGKKITLECSQTMGHDKMYWYQQDPGMELHLIHYSYGVNSTEKGDLSSESTVSRIRTEHFPLTLESARPSHTSQYLCASSEPGLGFGEQFFGPGTRLTVL.